This T cell receptor beta chain comes out of a study of blood T cell repertoires in COVID-19. For the study at large: Material from acute and convalescent COVID-19 was sourced from the United States, Italy and Spain. Sources were T cells, B-cell-depleted T cells, or PBMCs; the material itself was cDNA or gDNA.

Patients from Seattle were sampled longitudinally, starting during active infection. The authors' processing: Amplification from reference gene primers served as the basis for estimated nucleated cell counts. Produced via immunoSEQ multiplex PCR; TCRdb's table is partial and in-frame only. V and J calls and clone size come straight from that table; D and trimming were deduced from the DNA. The table includes roughly 340,000 clones, about 90% detected once. CDR3 length equals 18 residues. The germline V gene has CDR1 PRHDT and CDR2 FYEKMQ (reference sequence). Unmatched junction bases numbered 11, after V lost 2 bases and J lost 4 bases.

This chain uses TRBV13 with TRBJ2-5, with TRBD2 matching over 12 bases. The TCR originated in a woman under 40 with COVID-19, enrolled during active disease. Sequenced: peripheral blood. In nucleotides, the CDR3 is TGTGCCAGCAGCTTAAAAATTTCTAGCGGGAGGGCCAGAGAGACCCAGTACTTC. Translation: CASSLKISSGRARETQYF.